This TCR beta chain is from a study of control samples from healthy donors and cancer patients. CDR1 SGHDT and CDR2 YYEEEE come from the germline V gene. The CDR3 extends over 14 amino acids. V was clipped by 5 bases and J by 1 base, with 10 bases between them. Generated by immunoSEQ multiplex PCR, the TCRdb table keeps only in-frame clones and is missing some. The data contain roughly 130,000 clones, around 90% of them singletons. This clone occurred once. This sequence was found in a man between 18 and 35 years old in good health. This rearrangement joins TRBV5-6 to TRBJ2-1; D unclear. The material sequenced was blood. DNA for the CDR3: TGTGCCAGCAGAAGTAGCATTTCCTACAATGAGCAGTTCTTC. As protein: CASRSSISYNEQFF.